The entry that follows covers one T cell receptor beta chain sequence. The data originate from a study of blood T cell repertoires in COVID-19. Original data processing: Reference gene primer amplification gave estimated nucleated cell counts. Here immunoSEQ multiplex PCR was the method, and the copy in TCRdb shows in-frame clones only, minus some. Clone size and V and J calls were adopted from that table, with D and trimming inferred from the DNA. The sample has over 150,000 clones, around 80% seen once. This receptor was identified in a woman aged 70 to 79 in a cohort exposed to, infected with or recovered from COVID-19 (not recorded which). The source material was PBMCs or T cells enriched from blood (not recorded which).

The CDR3 loop is CASSPRTVDGYTF. The CDR3 coding sequence is TGTGCCAGCAGCCCACGGACAGTTGATGGCTACACCTTC. The chain recombines TRBV7-2 with TRBJ1-2; D might be TRBD1 (6 bases). The CDR3 has 13 residues. The ends were cut back, 5 bases at V and 6 bases at J, with 13 bases in the middle. The germline gives CDR1 SGHTA, CDR2 FQGNSA.